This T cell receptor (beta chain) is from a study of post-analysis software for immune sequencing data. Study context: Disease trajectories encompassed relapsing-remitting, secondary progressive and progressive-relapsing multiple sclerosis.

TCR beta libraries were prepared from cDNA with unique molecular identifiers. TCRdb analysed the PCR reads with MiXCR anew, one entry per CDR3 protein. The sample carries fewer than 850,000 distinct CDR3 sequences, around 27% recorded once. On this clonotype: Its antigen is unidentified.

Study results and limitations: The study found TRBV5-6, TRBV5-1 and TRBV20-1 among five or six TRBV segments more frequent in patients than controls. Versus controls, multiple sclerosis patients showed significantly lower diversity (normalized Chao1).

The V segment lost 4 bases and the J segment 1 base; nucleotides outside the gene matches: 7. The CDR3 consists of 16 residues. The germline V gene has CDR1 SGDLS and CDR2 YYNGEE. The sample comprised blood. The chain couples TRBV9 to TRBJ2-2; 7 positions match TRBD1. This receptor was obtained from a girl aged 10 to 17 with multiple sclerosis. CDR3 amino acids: CASSTGTVLNTGELFF. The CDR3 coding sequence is TGTGCCAGCAGCACAGGGACAGTACTGAACACCGGGGAGCTGTTTTTT.